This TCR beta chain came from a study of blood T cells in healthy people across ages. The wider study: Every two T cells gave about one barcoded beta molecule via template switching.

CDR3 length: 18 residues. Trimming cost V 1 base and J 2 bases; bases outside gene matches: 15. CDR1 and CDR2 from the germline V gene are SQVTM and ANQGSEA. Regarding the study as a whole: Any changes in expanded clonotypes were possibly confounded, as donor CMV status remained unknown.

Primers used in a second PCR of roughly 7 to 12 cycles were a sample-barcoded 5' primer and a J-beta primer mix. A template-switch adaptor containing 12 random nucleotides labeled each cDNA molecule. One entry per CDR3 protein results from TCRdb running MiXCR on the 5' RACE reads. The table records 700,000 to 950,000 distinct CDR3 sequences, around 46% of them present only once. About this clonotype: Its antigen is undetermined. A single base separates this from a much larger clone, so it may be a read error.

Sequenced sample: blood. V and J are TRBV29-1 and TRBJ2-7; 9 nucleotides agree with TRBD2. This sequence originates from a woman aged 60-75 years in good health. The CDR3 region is CSVEVTGRAGGTAYEQYF. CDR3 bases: TGCAGCGTTGAAGTCACCGGACGAGCGGGAGGTACCGCCTACGAGCAGTACTTC.